Listed below are T cell receptor beta chains from one sample, sequenced in a study of blood T cells in healthy people across ages. TCRdb used MiXCR to reprocess the 5' RACE reads, holding one entry per CDR3 protein. This table holds some 640,000 distinct CDR3 sequences, over 45% found once. The sample comprised blood. The receptors were gathered from a woman in her sixties or seventies in good health. Both conserved end residues are part of each CDR3. D genes are given only for firm matches. Size is stated for part of the rows, as once, few or many counts, or as a class when the clone is expanded.

clone_size cdr3_length j_call d_call v_call cdr3_nt cdr3_aa
- 16 TRBJ2-1 TRBD2 TRBV7-9 TGTGCCAGCAGCTTAGCGAGCGGGAGGGCCGGTAGTGAGCAGTTCTTC CASSLASGRAGSEQFF
- 15 TRBJ1-5 - TRBV20-1 TGCAGTGCCCTATCCCACCCAGCCCGAGATCAGCCCCGGCATTTT CSALSHPARDQPRHF
- 14 TRBJ1-6 TRBD1 TRBV12-3/TRBV12-4 TGTGCCAGCAGCCGGACAGGGGGCTCTTCACCCCTCCACTTT CASSRTGGSSPLHF
- 14 TRBJ2-5 TRBD2 TRBV12-3/TRBV12-4 TGTGCCAGCAAGCGGGAGGCGTTGCAAGAGACCCAGTACTTC CASKREALQETQYF
few 16 TRBJ1-2 - TRBV20-1 TGCAGTGCTAGCCCTACTCTTCGGGGATATCACTATGGCTACACCTTC CSASPTLRGYHYGYTF
- 12 TRBJ2-7 TRBD2 TRBV28 TGTGCCAGCAAGCTAGCGGGAAACGAGCAGTACTTC CASKLAGNEQYF
few 15 TRBJ2-6 - TRBV5-1 TGCGCCAGCAGCTATGATTCCTCTGGGGCCAACGTCCTGACTTTC CASSYDSSGANVLTF
- 17 TRBJ2-3 - TRBV9 TGTGCCAGCAGCGTAGGTTTCCGGGAGTTGGCCACAGATACGCAGTATTTT CASSVGFRELATDTQYF
- 16 TRBJ2-3 TRBD2 TRBV20-1 TGCAGTGCTAGACCCATCGGGAGGACCAGCACAGATACGCAGTATTTT CSARPIGRTSTDTQYF
few 11 TRBJ1-1 - TRBV29-1 TGCAGCGTCCGACATGGCACTGAAGCTTTCTTT CSVRHGTEAFF
- 15 TRBJ2-2 - TRBV7-2 TGTGCCAGCAGCTTAGCATCCCGGAACACCGGGGAGCTGTTTTTT CASSLASRNTGELFF
- 14 TRBJ1-1 - TRBV6-1 TGTGCCAGCAGTGAAGGGACGCCGAACACTGAAGCTTTCTTT CASSEGTPNTEAFF
- 16 TRBJ2-7 - TRBV27 TGTGCCAGCAGTTCCTCCCGTCCCCAGGGGTTGTACGAGCAGTACTTC CASSSSRPQGLYEQYF
many 16 TRBJ2-5 - TRBV29-1 TGCAGCGTTCGACCCCTCGGTGGGGGGTACCAAGAGACCCAGTACTTC CSVRPLGGGYQETQYF
- 15 TRBJ2-3 TRBD1 TRBV6-5 TGTGCCATCAGTACCCGGGACAGGGGTGCAGATACGCAGTATTTT CAISTRDRGADTQYF
many 12 TRBJ2-5 - TRBV6-1 TGTGCCAGCAGTGGCGGCCAAGAGACCCAGTACTTC CASSGGQETQYF
- 14 TRBJ2-7 - TRBV28 TGTGCCAGCAGTTACCCAGCGACTACCTACGAGCAGTACTTC CASSYPATTYEQYF
few 15 TRBJ1-6 TRBD1 TRBV7-2 TGTGCCAGCAGCGCGGGACAGGGGGTCCCTTCACCCCTCCACTTT CASSAGQGVPSPLHF
- 15 TRBJ2-3 TRBD2 TRBV9 TGTGCCAGCAGCGTAGCCGGGACTAGCGCAGATACGCAGTATTTT CASSVAGTSADTQYF
many 15 TRBJ1-6 - TRBV7-2 TGTGCCAGCAGCTTATTGGGCCAGAGAGGATCACCCCTCCACTTT CASSLLGQRGSPLHF
once 15 TRBJ2-2 TRBD2 TRBV20-1 TGCAGTGCTAGTGGTAGCGGGTCGAACACCGGGGAGCTGTTTTTT CSASGSGSNTGELFF
- 16 TRBJ2-4 TRBD2 TRBV6-2/TRBV6-3 TGTGCCAGCAGAGACGCCGGACTAGTACCCGGTGGCATTCAGTACTTC CASRDAGLVPGGIQYF
- 16 TRBJ2-1 - TRBV25-1 TGTGCCAGCAGTGAAGTGGGGCGCGGATGGTACAATGAGCAGTTCTTC CASSEVGRGWYNEQFF
few 14 TRBJ2-1 TRBD1 TRBV29-1 TGCAGCGTTCAACAGGGGGTTTACTACAATGAGCAGTTCTTC CSVQQGVYYNEQFF
- 13 TRBJ1-2 - TRBV5-1 TGCGCCAGCAGACTAGACAGAGATCATGGCTACACCTTC CASRLDRDHGYTF
- 15 TRBJ2-1 TRBD2 TRBV3-1 TGTGCCAGCAGCCCCTCGAGACTAGCGGGAAGCGAGCAGTTCTTC CASSPSRLAGSEQFF
- 15 TRBJ2-7 TRBD2 TRBV20-1 TGCAGTGCTAGACCTAGCGGGAGGGCCTCTCTCGAGCAGTACTTC CSARPSGRASLEQYF
few 18 TRBJ2-1 TRBD1 TRBV11-3 TGTGCCAGCAGCACGTGGACAGGGAACCACAGCTCCTACAATGAGCAGTTCTTC CASSTWTGNHSSYNEQFF
once 18 TRBJ2-1 TRBD2 TRBV20-1 TGCAGTGCCAAGGACGGACTAGCGGGACCAAACTCCTACAATGAGCAGTTCTTC CSAKDGLAGPNSYNEQFF
- 15 TRBJ2-1 - TRBV7-2 TGTGCCAGCAGTTCTACCGGGACTGCCCCAAGTGAGCAGTTCTTC CASSSTGTAPSEQFF
- 19 TRBJ2-3 TRBD2 TRBV3-1 TGTGCCAGCAGCCAAGAAGGTGAACTAGCGGAAGCGCCCACAGATACGCAGTATTTT CASSQEGELAEAPTDTQYF
few 15 TRBJ2-7 TRBD2 TRBV7-2 TGTGCCAGCACCCTACGGACTAGCGGTTCCTACGAGCAGTACTTC CASTLRTSGSYEQYF
few 13 TRBJ2-4 TRBD1 TRBV29-1 TGCGATAGACAGGGGGAAGCCAAAAACATTCAGTACTTC CDRQGEAKNIQYF
- 16 TRBJ2-7 - TRBV15 TGTGCCACCAGCAGAGATTGGAGGATTACCTACAATGAGCAGTACTTC CATSRDWRITYNEQYF
- 12 TRBJ2-5 TRBD2 TRBV20-1 TGCAGTGAGAGCGGGAGGGATTTTACCCAGTACTTC CSESGRDFTQYF
- 14 TRBJ1-5 - TRBV28 TGTGCCAGCAGCCCTCCTGGGGGGTCATGGCCCCAGCATTTT CASSPPGGSWPQHF
- 14 TRBJ2-7 TRBD2 TRBV7-3 TGTGCCAGCAGCTTAAGAGGCAGGGAGGGCGAGCAGTACTTC CASSLRGREGEQYF
- 18 TRBJ2-2 TRBD2 TRBV28 TGTGCCAGCAGTTTATGGGCTAGCGGGAGCCCCAACACCGGGGAGCTGTTTTTT CASSLWASGSPNTGELFF
- 16 TRBJ1-1 - TRBV7-2 TGTGCCAGCAGCTTAGAGATCAGGGTGAGGGAGACTGAAGCTTTCTTT CASSLEIRVRETEAFF
few 13 TRBJ2-7 - TRBV20-1 TGCAGTGCTAAATACAGGGAATCCTACGAGCAGTACTTC CSAKYRESYEQYF
few 14 TRBJ2-3 - TRBV4-2 TGTGCCAGCAGGCCAGGGGGGTCCACAGATACGCAGTATTTT CASRPGGSTDTQYF
- 17 TRBJ1-2 - TRBV3-1 TGTGCCGGCAGCCTTCTCGCAAGTGCAACCCGAGGGGATGGCTACACCTTC CAGSLLASATRGDGYTF
- 11 TRBJ2-5 - TRBV6-6 TGTGCCAGCACCTCGAAACTGGTGGGGTACTTC CASTSKLVGYF
few 12 TRBJ2-7 - TRBV20-1 TGCAGTGCTAGAGTAGAACCCTACGAGCAGTACTTC CSARVEPYEQYF
- 15 TRBJ2-7 TRBD1 TRBV27 TGTGCCAGCAGTCCGGGACAGGGGGCACTTGGCGAGCAGTACTTC CASSPGQGALGEQYF
once 14 TRBJ1-6 - TRBV12-3/TRBV12-4 TGTGCCAGCAGTCCCAGACTGGACGGAGCACCCCTCCACTTT CASSPRLDGAPLHF
- 15 TRBJ2-5 TRBD1 TRBV10-2 TGCGCCAGCAGTGAAGTATACAGGGGGCAAGAGACCCAGTACTTC CASSEVYRGQETQYF
- 14 TRBJ2-2 TRBD2 TRBV13 TGTGCCAGCAGCATCCGACTAGCCCCCGGGGAGCTGTTTTTT CASSIRLAPGELFF
- 14 TRBJ1-1 - TRBV10-3 TGTGCCATCGGCCAGAAAGGGCTGAACACTGAAGCTTTCTTT CAIGQKGLNTEAFF
- 15 TRBJ2-7 - TRBV24-1 TGTGCCACCAGTGATGGTTCTGGGAGTTCCTACGAGCAGTACTTC CATSDGSGSSYEQYF
- 15 TRBJ1-1 - TRBV29-1 TGCAGCGTTAAAACTAGAGATGGAGGTTGGACTGAAGCTTTCTTT CSVKTRDGGWTEAFF
- 16 TRBJ2-1 TRBD2 TRBV6-5 TGTGCCAGCAGTTATGGAATGCTAGCGGGAAACAATGAGCAGTTCTTC CASSYGMLAGNNEQFF
- 15 TRBJ2-7 - TRBV4-3 TGCGCCAGCAGCCAATACCAGGGGACGATTTGCGAGCAGTACTTC CASSQYQGTICEQYF
- 14 TRBJ2-5 TRBD2 TRBV20-1 TGCAGTGCTCTGAGGACTAGCGGGGAAGAGACCCAGTACTTC CSALRTSGEETQYF
- 14 TRBJ2-7 TRBD2 TRBV7-2 TGTGCCAGCAGCCCCTGGCGGGAGATCAACGAGCAGTACTTC CASSPWREINEQYF